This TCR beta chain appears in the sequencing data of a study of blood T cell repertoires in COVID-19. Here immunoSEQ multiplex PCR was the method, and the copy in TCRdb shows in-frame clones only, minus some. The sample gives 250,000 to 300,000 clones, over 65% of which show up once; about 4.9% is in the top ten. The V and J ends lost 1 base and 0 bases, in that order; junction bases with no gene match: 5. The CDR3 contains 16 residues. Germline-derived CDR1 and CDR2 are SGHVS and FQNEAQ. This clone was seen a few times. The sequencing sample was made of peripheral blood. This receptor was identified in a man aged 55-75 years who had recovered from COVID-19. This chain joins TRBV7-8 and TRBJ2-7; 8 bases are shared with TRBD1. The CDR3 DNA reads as TGTGCCAGCAGCTTAGTCTGGGACAGGAGCTCCTACGAGCAGTACTTC. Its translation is CASSLVWDRSSYEQYF.